Listed below are T cell receptor beta chains from one sample, sequenced in a study of cytomegalovirus exposure and HLA in healthy donors. Generated by immunoSEQ multiplex PCR, the TCRdb table keeps only in-frame clones and is missing some. Of fewer than 200,000 clones in the sample, around 80% were seen once. Sample: PBMCs. These receptors were obtained from a female donor in good health and CMV-seronegative. CDR3s include the opening cysteine and the closing phenylalanine or tryptophan. D genes are given only for firm matches. Clone sizes are given selectively: once, few, many, or a class where the clone is expanded.

NA	TRBJ2-7	NA	TRBV7-6	TGTGCCAGCAGAGGCCTAGAGGAAGTCTACGAGCAGTACTTC	CASRGLEEVYEQYF
NA	TRBJ2-5	TRBD1	TRBV10-3	TGTGCCATCAGTGGGACAGGGGGACGGGAGACCCAGTACTTC	CAISGTGGRETQYF
NA	TRBJ1-2	NA	TRBV9	TGTGCCAGCAGCGGGCAGGGTTGGGTTAACTATGGCTACACCTTC	CASSGQGWVNYGYTF
NA	TRBJ2-5	NA	TRBV7-8	TGTGCCAGCAGCTTAGCCCTGAGGACCCAGTACTTC	CASSLALRTQYF
NA	TRBJ1-3	TRBD1	TRBV5-1	TGCGCCAGCAGCTGGGGACAGGGGTCCTCTGGAAACACCATATATTTT	CASSWGQGSSGNTIYF
NA	TRBJ2-7	NA	TRBV9	TGTGCCAGCAGCGCCGGACAGCTCCGCGAGCAGTACTTC	CASSAGQLREQYF
few	TRBJ2-5	NA	TRBV5-1	TGCGCCAGCAGCTTGGTGGGGGGTGAAGAGACCCAGTACTTC	CASSLVGGEETQYF
NA	TRBJ1-5	NA	TRBV5-4	TGTGCCAGCAGTATCAGGCCAGGGGGCAATCAGCCCCAGCATTTT	CASSIRPGGNQPQHF
NA	TRBJ2-3	NA	TRBV7-2	TGTGCCAGCGAAGGGAGACGGGGCACAGATACGCAGTATTTT	CASEGRRGTDTQYF
NA	TRBJ2-3	TRBD1	TRBV7-9	TGTGCCAGCAGTTTCGACAGGGTTAGTGCAGATACGCAGTATTTT	CASSFDRVSADTQYF
NA	TRBJ1-2	NA	TRBV7-9	TGTGCCAGCAGCCACGACGCGGGATTAAGTGGCTACACCTTC	CASSHDAGLSGYTF
once	TRBJ2-7	NA	TRBV11-1	TGTGCCAGCAGCCGAGACAGAGCTTTCTACGAGCAGTACTTC	CASSRDRAFYEQYF
NA	TRBJ2-7	NA	TRBV7-2	TGTGCCAGCAGCTTAGATGGGCAGGGGGGTAAACACTTC	CASSLDGQGGKHF
few	TRBJ1-6	NA	TRBV2	TGTGCCAGCAGCCACGGGGGGGACCAACCCCTCCACTTT	CASSHGGDQPLHF
NA	TRBJ1-4	NA	TRBV30	TGTGCCTGGAATATGCAGTCGAATGAAAAACTGTTTTTT	CAWNMQSNEKLFF
NA	TRBJ2-1	NA	TRBV9	TGTGCCAGCAGCGTAGCCCCGACTCCGGGGGTACAATTGTATGAGCAGTTCTTC	CASSVAPTPGVQLYEQFF
once	TRBJ1-1	NA	TRBV19	TGTGCCAGTGTCCGGGATGGGCTGAACACTGAAGCTTTCTTT	CASVRDGLNTEAFF
NA	TRBJ1-2	TRBD1	TRBV30	TGTGCCTGGAGTGAAACAGGGGCTAACTATGGCTACACCTTC	CAWSETGANYGYTF
NA	TRBJ2-2	NA	TRBV9	TGTGCCAGCAGCGTAGCCTGGACACCCAACACCGGGGAGCTGTTTTTT	CASSVAWTPNTGELFF
NA	TRBJ1-5	TRBD1	TRBV5-6	TGTGCCAGCCCATCGGGACAGGGGGACATGAGCAATCAGCCCCAGCATTTT	CASPSGQGDMSNQPQHF
NA	TRBJ2-7	NA	TRBV28	TGTGCCAGCAGTTTAATCCTCGGGGCCTACGAGCAGTACTTC	CASSLILGAYEQYF
few	TRBJ2-7	TRBD1	TRBV28	TGTGCCAGCAGTTCCTCCGGGACAGGGAGCTACGAGCAGTACTTC	CASSSSGTGSYEQYF
NA	TRBJ2-7	NA	TRBV29-1	TGCAGCGTTGGGGGGCTTCTGGGCGAGCAGTACTTC	CSVGGLLGEQYF
few	TRBJ1-2	NA	TRBV7-2	TGTGCCAGCAGATCAAGGGGGAGGGAATATGGCTACACCTTC	CASRSRGREYGYTF
NA	TRBJ2-3	TRBD2	TRBV30	TGTGCCCTAGCGGCCCTCACAGATACGCAGTATTTT	CALAALTDTQYF
NA	TRBJ2-7	NA	TRBV5-5	TGTGCCAGCAGCTTTCCGGGAACAAATCTAATTTTCTCCTACGAGCAGTACTTC	CASSFPGTNLIFSYEQYF
few	TRBJ1-6	TRBD1	TRBV18	TGTGCCAGCTCGGTTGAAGGGACAGGGGTATCACCCCTCCACTTT	CASSVEGTGVSPLHF
NA	TRBJ2-6	NA	TRBV25-1	TGTGCCAGCAGTGTAGTCTACAGTATCTCTGGGGCCAACGTCCTGACTTTC	CASSVVYSISGANVLTF
few	TRBJ2-5	TRBD1	TRBV29-1	TGCAGCGTCCGGACAGGTCAAGAGACCCAGTACTTC	CSVRTGQETQYF
NA	TRBJ1-1	TRBD1	TRBV5-6	TGTGCCAGCAGCCCGAGGACAGGGGACACTGAAGCTTTCTTT	CASSPRTGDTEAFF
NA	TRBJ2-1	TRBD1	TRBV9	TGTGCCAGCAGCGTAGATGGCAGGGGGTGGAATGAGCAGTTCTTC	CASSVDGRGWNEQFF
few	TRBJ2-7	NA	TRBV10-3	TGTGCCATCAGTGAGTCGGGAGGGGGTATCGTATCCTACGAGCAGTACTTC	CAISESGGGIVSYEQYF
NA	TRBJ2-7	TRBD1	TRBV28	TGTGCCAGCAGTCCTAGACCGGGACAGGGGGCGCGGGAGCAGTACTTC	CASSPRPGQGAREQYF
NA	TRBJ1-1	TRBD1	TRBV7-9	TGTGCCAGCAGCTTTTCTGGAGTACAGGGGTTGAACACTGAAGCTTTCTTT	CASSFSGVQGLNTEAFF
NA	TRBJ2-1	TRBD2	TRBV10-3	TGTGCCATCAGTGAGTTGGGGACTATTGATGAGCAGTTCTTC	CAISELGTIDEQFF
NA	TRBJ2-7	NA	TRBV7-8	TGTGCCAGCAGCTTAATTCCCCCCGACAGGCCCACCTACGAGCAGTACTTC	CASSLIPPDRPTYEQYF
few	TRBJ2-7	TRBD1	TRBV4-2	TGTGCCAGCAGCCAAGACACCGGGACAGGGGGTTACGAGCAGTACTTC	CASSQDTGTGGYEQYF
NA	TRBJ2-3	NA	TRBV30	TGTGCTTGGAGTGTACAAGATACGCAGTATTTT	CAWSVQDTQYF
NA	TRBJ2-1	NA	TRBV7-9	TGTGCCAGCAGCTTAGCCCTCAATGAGCAGTTCTTC	CASSLALNEQFF
NA	TRBJ1-2	NA	TRBV5-8	TGTGCCAGCAGCTTGCTCGGTTACGTGGGCTACACCTTC	CASSLLGYVGYTF
NA	TRBJ2-1	NA	TRBV4-3	TGCGCCAGCAGCCCAGGAAGAGACCTTATTTACAATGAGCAGTTCTTC	CASSPGRDLIYNEQFF
few	TRBJ2-7	NA	TRBV5-1	TGCGCCAGCAGCTTGACAGGGACCGAGCAGTACTTC	CASSLTGTEQYF
NA	TRBJ2-7	TRBD1	TRBV2	TGTGCCAGCACCCCTAGGACAGGGAACGAGCAGTACTTC	CASTPRTGNEQYF
NA	TRBJ1-2	NA	TRBV4-3	TGCGCCAGCAGCCAATCCTCACCGGGAATCGAGGGCTACACCTTC	CASSQSSPGIEGYTF
NA	TRBJ2-5	TRBD2	TRBV5-1	TGCGCCAGCAGCTTTCCGGGGGGGGCGAAAGAGACCCAGTACTTC	CASSFPGGAKETQYF
NA	TRBJ2-3	NA	TRBV7-2	TGTGCCAGCAGCTTAGGAGGGCTAGAAGGAGATACGCAGTATTTT	CASSLGGLEGDTQYF
NA	TRBJ2-1	TRBD1	TRBV2	TGTGCCAGCAGTGAACAGGGGACAGGGAGGAATGAGCAGTTCTTC	CASSEQGTGRNEQFF
NA	TRBJ2-2	TRBD2	TRBV9	TGTGCCAGCAGCGTAGCCCCAGCGGGGGGGTCGTCCACCGGGGAGCTGTTTTTT	CASSVAPAGGSSTGELFF
NA	TRBJ2-7	TRBD1	TRBV18	TGTGCCAGCTCACCGACGGACAGGGAAAGCGAGCAGTACTTC	CASSPTDRESEQYF
NA	TRBJ2-7	TRBD2	TRBV19	TGTGCCAGTAGTAGAACCTCCGGGACTAACTATTTCTACGAGCAGTACTTC	CASSRTSGTNYFYEQYF
NA	TRBJ1-1	NA	TRBV4-1	TGCGCCAGCAGCCCTTGGACCGGGGTGGTCACTGAAGCTTTCTTT	CASSPWTGVVTEAFF
NA	TRBJ2-2	TRBD2	TRBV2	TGTGCCAGATCCCGTGGGGGGGACGGGGAGCTGTTTTTT	CARSRGGDGELFF